One and the same sample provided the 20 T cell receptor beta chains below, sequenced in a study of technical replicates of blood from several donors. The repertoire was sequenced with immunoSEQ multiplex PCR; TCRdb's copy has only in-frame clones and lacks some. The sample has about 59,000 clones, about 93% seen once. The sample was PBMCs. These receptors all stem from a human donor in good health. Some clones in this sample may be carry-over from other donors' samples.

The J gene is TRBJ1-3, the V gene TRBV30; no clear D gene. Trimming cost V 4 bases and J 2 bases, with 9 bases left between them. The V gene's germline CDR1 is GTSNPN and CDR2 SVGIG (reference sequence). The CDR3 totals 13 residues. CDR3 sequence: CAWTYPPGNTIYF. The CDR3 DNA reads as TGTGCCTGGACCTACCCCCCTGGAAACACCATATATTTT.

The chain couples TRBV5-6 to TRBJ2-2; no clear D. The germline gives CDR1 SGHDT, CDR2 YYEEEE. Between the trimmed V and J ends, which lost 0 bases and 4 bases, there was a span of 13 bases. The CDR3 runs to 16 residues. The CDR3 coding sequence is TGTGCCAGCAGCTTGGATGTCGGGTTAAGCACCGGGGAGCTGTTTTTT. Its protein product is CASSLDVGLSTGELFF. The variable domain in full, with the rest retrieved from reference TRBV5-6 and TRBJ2-2, is DAGVTQSPTHLIKTRGQQVTLRCSPKSGHDTVSWYQQALGQGPQFIFQYYEEEERQRGNFPDRFSGHQFPNYSSELNVNALLLGDSALYLCASSLDVGLSTGELFFGEGSRLTVL.

The chain uses TRBV11-2 and TRBJ1-4; D is unclear. This CDR3 contains 13 residues. V lost 5 bases and J 4 bases, leaving 8 bases between the germline ends. Germline V gene data show CDR1 as SGHAT and CDR2 as FQNNGV. CDR3 sequence: CASSLASNEKLFF. The CDR3 DNA sequence: TGTGCCAGCAGCCTTGCCAGTAATGAAAAACTGTTTTTT.

The V call is TRBV6-5, the J call TRBJ1-6; tentative D call: TRBD1 (6 bases). This CDR3 is built from 15 residues. Germline CDR1 reads MNHEY; CDR2 reads SVGAGI. Between the trimmed V and J ends, which lost 6 bases and 10 bases, there was a span of 19 bases. The CDR3 DNA is TGTGCCAGCAGCTCCGGGACAAGGCCTAGGTCACCCCTCCACTTT. It codes for CASSSGTRPRSPLHF.

V usage is TRBV9 and J usage is TRBJ2-2, with D possibly TRBD1 on 6 matching bases. Germline loops: CDR1 SGDLS, CDR2 YYNGEE. The CDR3 is 16 residues long. V gave up 4 bases and J gave up 2 bases, with 15 bases separating them. The CDR3 nucleotides read TGTGCCAGCAGCCCCCGGAAACAGGGCAACACCGGGGAGCTGTTTTTT. It specifies CASSPRKQGNTGELFF.

The chain links TRBV6-6 to TRBJ1-3; D is perhaps TRBD1 (6 bases). The V gene's germline CDR1 is MNHNY and CDR2 SVGAGI (reference sequence). This CDR3 is built from 14 residues. Trimming took off 6 bases at V and 0 bases at J, with 9 bases between the two ends. The CDR3 is CASRQGFSGNTIYF. In DNA form, the CDR3 reads TGTGCCAGCAGGCAGGGGTTCTCTGGAAACACCATATATTTT.

This clone appeared once. The chain carries TRBV19 and TRBJ1-1, with D perhaps matching TRBD1 (5 bases). The CDR3 is made up of 15 amino acids. V lost 5 bases and J lost 2, with 15 bases in between. The germline gives CDR1 LNHDA, CDR2 SQIVND (reference sequence). CDR3 protein: CASSGMTVINTEAFF. The CDR3 nucleotides are TGTGCCAGTAGTGGAATGACAGTGATTAACACTGAAGCTTTCTTT.

This chain links TRBV4-3 with TRBJ2-3, with TRBD2 matching over 11 bases. The germline gives CDR1 LGHNA, CDR2 YSLEER. The length of the CDR3 is 15 residues. J gave up 3 bases and V 4 bases, and 3 bases lay outside the gene matches. CDR3 loop: CASSLSGGATDTQYF. The CDR3 nucleotides are TGCGCCAGCAGCCTTAGCGGGGGGGCGACAGATACGCAGTATTTT.

J is TRBJ1-5 and V is TRBV19; possibly TRBD1 for D (5 bases). Trimming took off 5 bases at V and 0 bases at J, with 8 bases between the two ends. The germline gives CDR1 LNHDA, CDR2 SQIVND (reference sequence). CDR3 length: 14 residues. CDR3 DNA: TGTGCCAGTAGTCCGGACAATAGCAATCAGCCCCAGCATTTT. Protein: CASSPDNSNQPQHF.

This chain connects TRBV7-2 to TRBJ2-5, with 7 bases that match TRBD1. Germline V gene sequence: CDR1 SGHTA, CDR2 FQGNSA. V lost 1 base and J lost 4; bases outside the gene matches: 9. The CDR3 consists of 16 residues. CDR3 sequence: CASSLDRQGRVETQYF. CDR3 DNA sequence: TGTGCCAGCAGCTTAGACAGACAGGGACGTGTAGAGACCCAGTACTTC. The complete variable domain, with remaining parts taken from reference TRBV7-2 and TRBJ2-5, reads GAGVSQSPSNKVTEKGKDVELRCDPISGHTALYWYRQSLGQGLEFLIYFQGNSAPDKSGLPSDRFSAERTGGSVSTLTIQRTQQEDSAVYLCASSLDRQGRVETQYFGPGTRLLVL.

The chain couples TRBV5-6 to TRBJ2-1; D possibly corresponds to TRBD1 (5 bases). The CDR3 is 12 amino acids. V was cut by 4 bases and J by 8 bases, with 10 bases left in between. The germline CDR1 and CDR2 sequences are SGHDT and YYEEEE. The CDR3 protein is CASSAGFDEQFF. CDR3 nucleotide sequence: TGTGCCAGCAGCGCAGGGTTCGATGAGCAGTTCTTC.

This sequence joins TRBV5-1 and TRBJ2-5, with D possibly being TRBD2 (6 bases). V was pared by 0 bases and J by 6 bases, with 12 bases between. Germline V gene lookup returns CDR1 SGHRS and CDR2 YFSETQ. The length of the CDR3 is 14 residues. The DNA for the CDR3 is TGCGCCAGCAGCTTGGAACTCGGGGGAAAGACCCAGTACTTC. Amino acids: CASSLELGGKTQYF.

V and J are TRBV28 and TRBJ1-1; D perhaps matches TRBD1 (5 bases). Trimming pared 5 bases from V and 0 bases from J, leaving 13 bases between. Per germline, CDR1 MDHEN and CDR2 SYDVKM. The CDR3 spans 15 residues. The CDR3 here is CASSDPWGVNTEAFF. The CDR3 coding sequence is TGTGCCAGCAGTGACCCCTGGGGGGTGAACACTGAAGCTTTCTTT. Together with reference TRBV28 and TRBJ1-1, the CDR3 gives the full variable domain: DVKVTQSSRYLVKRTGEKVFLECVQDMDHENMFWYRQDPGLGLRLIYFSYDVKMKEKGDIPEGYSVSREKKERFSLILESASTNQTSMYLCASSDPWGVNTEAFFGQGTRLTVV.

The chain recombines TRBV27 with TRBJ1-1; TRBD1 matches at 8 bases. The CDR3 runs to 15 residues. Trimming at V came to 6 bases and at J to 8 bases, leaving 14 bases not matched to a gene. Germline V gene lookup returns CDR1 MNHEY and CDR2 SMNVEV (reference sequence). CDR3 bases: TGTGCCAGCAGACCGGGGACAGGAGCCGTTTCGGAAGCTTTCTTT. Translation gives CASRPGTGAVSEAFF.

The V gene is TRBV7-6, the J gene TRBJ2-5; the D gene is possibly TRBD2 (6 bases). V lost 0 bases, J lost 4 bases, and 21 bases lay in between. CDR1 SGHVS and CDR2 FNYEAQ come from the germline V gene. CDR3 length: 18 amino acids. The CDR3 region is CASSLALRRREALETQYF. The CDR3 DNA reads TGTGCCAGCAGCTTAGCGCTTCGTCGGAGGGAGGCCCTAGAGACCCAGTACTTC.

V and J are TRBV11-2 and TRBJ1-3; no firm D call. V was clipped by 0 bases and J by 2 bases, with 5 bases between them. CDR1 is SGHAT, CDR2 FQNNGV, per germline. The CDR3 extends over 14 amino acids. CDR3 in amino acids: CASSLDYPGNTIYF. CDR3 in DNA: TGTGCCAGCAGCTTAGATTATCCTGGAAACACCATATATTTT.

The genes are TRBV28 and TRBJ2-1; D possibly corresponds to TRBD1 (6 bases). The germline V gene encodes CDR1 MDHEN and CDR2 SYDVKM. V was shortened by 5 bases and J by 4 bases, with 18 bases between the two germline ends. The CDR3 has 16 amino acids. CDR3 in DNA: TGTGCCAGCAGTCCTGCAGACAGGCCCTCATACAATGAGCAGTTCTTC. Translating gives CASSPADRPSYNEQFF.

This rearrangement joins TRBV18 to TRBJ2-1, with TRBD2 matching over 11 bases. This CDR3 has 15 residues. In germline, CDR1 is KGHSH, CDR2 LQKENI. V was pared by 3 bases and J by 4 bases, with 2 bases of the junction left unmatched. CDR3 sequence reads: CASSPRTSGYNEQFF. For the CDR3, the DNA is TGTGCCAGCTCACCCCGGACTAGCGGGTACAATGAGCAGTTCTTC.

The CDR3 reads CASSQDQGYYGYTF. DNA for the CDR3: TGCGCCAGCAGCCAAGATCAGGGGTACTATGGCTACACCTTC. V and J are TRBV4-1 and TRBJ1-2, with D possibly being TRBD1 (6 bases). There are 14 residues in the CDR3. CDR1 and CDR2 from the germline V gene are MGHRA and YSYEKL. Trimming shortened V by 0 bases and J by 3 bases, and 8 bases separated the two germline ends.

The genes are TRBV29-1 and TRBJ1-1; tentatively, D is TRBD1 (6 bases). CDR1 and CDR2 from the germline V gene are SQVTM and ANQGSEA. The CDR3 totals 11 residues. V shed 7 bases and J shed 8 bases, with 14 bases lying between them. CDR3: CSAFEGDEAFF. As DNA, the CDR3 is TGCAGCGCTTTCGAGGGGGACGAAGCTTTCTTT.